The entry below describes one T cell receptor (beta chain). This clone was seen more than once but under ten times. The clone's antigen remains unknown. Base qualities are missing; no much larger clone stands one base away. The collaborating institutions used their own protocols to collect whole blood in K2EDTA tubes. For TCRbeta analysis, collaborators shipped samples as frozen whole blood, isolated PBMCs, or DNA extracted from either of those sample types. The data were taken from a study of blood T cell repertoires in COVID-19 (dated by TCRdb to the early 2020s). A note on the overall study: Samples covering the acute and convalescent phases of COVID-19 were provided by collaborators in the United States, Italy and Spain. Where available, HLA class I and class II types were taken from metadata supplied by the sample provider and were not determined by assay-based typing. The repertoires were released in a freely available public database meant as a resource for research on the immune response to SARS-CoV-2. The material from the prospective study consisted of cDNA or gDNA derived from T cells, B-cell-depleted T cells, or PBMCs. Samples came from the ongoing ImmuneRACE study (first 160 participants) plus 1,254 subjects from 6 global collaborators. Nearly every sample came with metadata listing a de-identified subject ID, COVID-19 status, age in years and sex. Deeply sampled blood TCRbeta repertoires from subjects exposed to, actively infected with, or recovered from COVID-19 were included in the dataset.

V is shortened by 1 base, J by 6 bases, and the region joining them spans 9 bases. CDR1 and CDR2, looked up from the germline V gene (reference sequence), are SEHNR and FQNEAQ. From its cysteine to its phenylalanine, the CDR3 spans 13 amino acids. Of all the DNA, just the CDR3 is kept, 39 bases in frame from base 1. TCRbeta CDR3 regions were amplified from genomic DNA by means of the immunoSEQ Assay, a bias-controlled multiplex PCR. As for the original processing: The number of nucleated cells in each sample was estimated from the amplification of reference gene primers within the assay. Sequence reads were collapsed and filtered to measure the absolute abundance of every unique TCRbeta CDR3 rearrangement. For each sample, productive Simpson clonality was calculated by taking the square root of Simpson's diversity index across productive rearrangements. Sourced from immuneACCESS, this table was stored by TCRdb with only in-frame sequences that have V and J called. A share of the clones is absent; for the studies checked, an unresolved V gene accounts for under half, and the remainder has no known explanation. The DNA gave D and trimming, while V, J and clone size come from that table. This sample has some 240,000 clones in its table, and 70% to 85% of those were observed once. Of the sample, 9.7% is held by the ten largest clones.

Broader findings and caveats from the paper: How much clinical and demographic metadata was included differed by source and by participant, and the metadata was provided uncurated.

This TCR came from a man aged 50-59 years with active or convalescent COVID-19. The rearranged chain carries TRBV7-9 and TRBJ1-2, with a weak D call of TRBD1 (6 bases match). Sequencing was done on a sample of peripheral blood. CDR3 reads: CASSLEQGDGYTF. DNA sequence: TGTGCCAGCAGCTTAGAACAGGGCGATGGCTACACCTTC.